These 30 T cell receptor beta chains came from one sample sequenced in a study of blood T cell repertoires in COVID-19. Profiled with immunoSEQ multiplex PCR; TCRdb holds only in-frame clones, not every one. The sample lists approximately 100,000 clones, around 90% occurring once. The sequenced material came from peripheral blood. The receptors stem from a woman between 55 and 75 years old with acute or convalescent COVID-19.

The CDR3 nucleotides read TGTGCCAGCAGCCTCAGGGGTCCCTCCTACAATGAGCAGTTCTTC. It encodes CASSLRGPSYNEQFF. J is TRBJ2-1 and V is TRBV7-6; D possibly corresponds to TRBD1 (6 bases). Trimming removed 5 bases at V and 0 bases at J, with 11 bases between. The V gene's germline CDR1 is SGHVS and CDR2 FNYEAQ. The CDR3 runs 15 residues.

The CDR3 DNA follows: TGCGCCAGCAGCCAAGGAGGCCTGCAAACAGATACGCAGTATTTT. Translating gives CASSQGGLQTDTQYF. This chain joins TRBV4-1 and TRBJ2-3, with unresolved D. The CDR3 sequence is 15 residues long. Looked up from germline, CDR1 is MGHRA and CDR2 is YSYEKL. V was clipped by 1 base and J by 3 bases, with 11 bases between them.

V is TRBV6-5 and J is TRBJ1-1; maybe TRBD1 (5 bases). CDR3 length equals 16 residues. The germline CDR1 and CDR2 sequences are MNHEY and SVGAGI. V lost 0 bases to trimming and J lost 1 base, with 12 bases between them. In nucleotides, the CDR3 is TGTGCCAGCAGTTACTCGAGCGGGGCCTGGAACACTGAAGCTTTCTTT. Encoded protein: CASSYSSGAWNTEAFF.

The J gene is TRBJ1-2, the V gene TRBV27; 12 positions agree with TRBD1. J gave up 8 bases and V 0 bases, and 1 base lay outside the gene matches. The CDR3 is 14 amino acids. The germline CDR1 and CDR2 sequences are MNHEY and SMNVEV (reference sequence). The CDR3 DNA is TGTGCCAGCAGTTTATCCGGGACAGGGGGCGGCTACACCTTC. Translation: CASSLSGTGGGYTF.

The rearrangement links TRBV15 to TRBJ1-4; perhaps TRBD1 as D (5 bases). The germline CDR1 and CDR2 sequences are LNHNV and YYDKDF (reference sequence). The germline V and J ends were trimmed by 0 bases and 5 bases, with 16 bases remaining between them. The CDR3 covers 17 residues. CDR3 bases: TGTGCCACCAGCAGAGATCGGAGGCAGGGAGGGAATGAAAAACTGTTTTTT. It encodes CATSRDRRQGGNEKLFF.

The chain carries TRBV28 and TRBJ2-7, with D perhaps matching TRBD2 (6 bases). Germline V gene sequence: CDR1 MDHEN, CDR2 SYDVKM. The length of the CDR3 is 14 residues. V lost 1 base and J 6 bases, leaving 13 bases between the germline ends. DNA of the CDR3: TGTGCCAGCAGTTTATTACTAGTCGGGGGCGAGCAGTACTTC. Its translation: CASSLLLVGGEQYF.

The chain couples TRBV5-4 to TRBJ2-7, with 12 bases aligning to TRBD2. Germline V gene data show CDR1 as SGHNT and CDR2 as YYREEE (reference sequence). CDR3 length: 19 amino acids. With 0 bases clipped from V and 3 bases from J, the junction kept 13 bases outside the gene matches. CDR3 sequence: CASSLETSGRRGGLYEQYF. The CDR3 DNA reads as TGTGCCAGCAGCTTGGAGACTAGCGGGAGACGCGGAGGGCTCTACGAGCAGTACTTC.

The count of this clone is one. The chain links TRBV10-2 to TRBJ2-7, with D perhaps TRBD1 (6 bases). V was trimmed by 0 bases and J by 3 bases, leaving 12 bases between them. Germline V CDR1 and CDR2: WSHSY, SAAADI. This CDR3 spans 15 amino acids. The CDR3 sequence: CASSESLGRGYEQYV. The CDR3 coding sequence is TGCGCCAGCAGTGAGTCGTTGGGCAGGGGCTACGAGCAGTACGTC.

V and J are TRBV7-9 and TRBJ2-5, with TRBD2 matching over 10 bases. CDR3 length: 14 residues. Trimming at V came to 7 bases and at J to 5 bases, leaving 7 bases not matched to a gene. Per germline, CDR1 SEHNR and CDR2 FQNEAQ (reference sequence). The CDR3 reads CASILAGVGETQYF. The CDR3 DNA is TGTGCCAGCATCCTAGCGGGAGTAGGGGAGACCCAGTACTTC.

The chain links TRBV19 to TRBJ1-1; TRBD1 matches 8 bases. Germline CDR1 LNHDA, CDR2 SQIVND (reference sequence). This CDR3 spans 17 amino acids. V lost 5 bases and J lost 5; bases outside the gene matches: 16. The CDR3 spells CASSPRTGSRMVTEAFF. The CDR3 DNA follows: TGTGCCAGTAGTCCCCGGACAGGGAGTCGGATGGTAACTGAAGCTTTCTTT. Based on the CDR3 plus reference TRBV19 and TRBJ1-1, the full variable domain is DGGITQSPKYLFRKEGQNVTLSCEQNLNHDAMYWYRQDPGQGLRLIYYSQIVNDFQKGDIAEGYSVSREKKESFPLTVTSAQKNPTAFYLCASSPRTGSRMVTEAFFGQGTRLTVV.

This clone was picked up one time. The chain links TRBV15 to TRBJ1-1; 7 bases agree with TRBD1. After removal of 9 bases from V and 2 bases from J, the junction contained 9 bases not matched to a gene. The CDR3 is 14 residues long. Germline CDR1 is LNHNV and CDR2 is YYDKDF (reference sequence). The CDR3 here is CATGLGQQNTEAFF. For the CDR3, the DNA is TGTGCCACAGGACTGGGACAGCAAAACACTGAAGCTTTCTTT.

This chain connects TRBV19 to TRBJ2-1, with 12 bases that match TRBD2. The length of the CDR3 is 22 residues. V lost 2 bases and J lost 4; bases outside the gene matches: 21. From germline, CDR1 is LNHDA and CDR2 SQIVND (reference sequence). CDR3 sequence reads: CASSIQTGGGTSGPIGYNEQFF. CDR3 coding DNA: TGTGCCAGTAGTATACAGACAGGGGGCGGGACTAGCGGGCCTATCGGGTACAATGAGCAGTTCTTC.

V gene TRBV3-1 (or the pseudogene TRBV3-2) combines with J gene TRBJ1-1; the D is unclear. Germline loops: CDR1 LGHDT, CDR2 YNNKEL (reference sequence). The CDR3 runs 13 residues. Trimming stripped 2 bases from V and 5 bases from J, with 9 bases between. The CDR3 loop is CASSQRGGTEAFF. Here the CDR3 DNA reads TGTGCCAGCAGCCAACGAGGAGGGACTGAAGCTTTCTTT.

The chain combines TRBV7-9 with TRBJ1-6, with D possibly matching TRBD1 (6 bases). Germline V gene lookup returns CDR1 SEHNR and CDR2 FQNEAQ (reference sequence). This CDR3 contains 15 residues. Between the trimmed V and J ends, which lost 1 base and 9 bases, there was a span of 13 bases. The CDR3 region has the DNA TGTGCCAGCAGCTTAGTGGACAGCCGAGGTTCACCCCTCCACTTT. It codes for CASSLVDSRGSPLHF. The full variable domain, in which reference TRBV7-9 and TRBJ1-6 provide the parts outside the CDR3, is DTGVSQNPRHKITKRGQNVTFRCDPISEHNRLYWYRQTLGQGPEFLTYFQNEAQLEKSRLLSDRFSAERPKGSFSTLEIQRTEQGDSAMYLCASSLVDSRGSPLHFGNGTRLTVT.

This rearrangement joins TRBV19 to TRBJ1-1, with D possibly being TRBD1 (5 bases). V lost 0 bases, J lost 4 bases, and 6 bases lay in between. The CDR3 is made up of 13 amino acids. CDR1 is LNHDA, CDR2 SQIVND, per germline (reference sequence). CDR3 nucleotides: TGTGCCAGTAGTATAGACAGGGCCACTGAAGCTTTCTTT. This sequence encodes CASSIDRATEAFF.

The chain uses TRBV6-5 and TRBJ2-3; TRBD2 might be the D (5 bases). CDR1 is MNHEY and CDR2 is SVGAGI in the germline V gene. There are 14 residues in the CDR3. Trimming shortened V by 5 bases and J by 4 bases, and 13 bases separated the two germline ends. This CDR3 reads CASSRRDGADTQYF. The CDR3 bases are TGTGCCAGCAGTCGACGGGATGGTGCAGATACGCAGTATTTT.

CDR3 amino acids: CASSLDQTYNEQFF. CDR3 in DNA: TGTGCCAGCAGCCTTGACCAGACATACAATGAGCAGTTCTTC. V usage is TRBV2 and J usage is TRBJ2-1; unclear D gene. The V end was cut by 6 bases, the J end by 4 bases, with 13 bases between. This CDR3 region has 14 residues. Germline CDR1 SNHLY, CDR2 FYNNEI.

This clone is a singleton in its sample. The rearrangement uses TRBV7-3 and TRBJ2-1; 9 positions agree with TRBD2. The CDR3 sequence is 15 residues long. The V and J ends lost 6 bases and 4 bases, in that order; junction bases with no gene match: 7. Germline V lookup: CDR1 SGHTA, CDR2 FQGTGA. The CDR3 spells CASSQTSGGYNEQFF. The CDR3 DNA sequence: TGTGCCAGCAGTCAGACTAGCGGCGGTTACAATGAGCAGTTCTTC.

J is TRBJ1-6 and V is TRBV2, with TRBD1 identical over 11 bases. CDR1 and CDR2 (germline): SNHLY, FYNNEI. The CDR3 is 14 residues long. The V segment lost 5 bases and the J segment 9 bases; nucleotides outside the gene matches: 3. The CDR3 loop reads CASSTGQGGSPLHF. The CDR3 bases are TGTGCCAGCAGTACGGGACAGGGGGGTTCACCCCTCCACTTT.

The chain joins TRBV11-2 to TRBJ1-4; 7 nucleotides line up with TRBD1. Germline V CDR1 and CDR2: SGHAT, FQNNGV. This CDR3 has 13 residues. The V gene end was trimmed by 5 bases and the J gene end by 5 bases; junction bases not matched to a gene: 2. The CDR3 region has the DNA TGTGCCAGCAGCCAGGACAGGAATGAAAAACTGTTTTTT. This encodes CASSQDRNEKLFF.

The J gene is TRBJ2-7, the V gene TRBV5-1; D unclear. V was shortened by 7 bases and J by 2 bases, with 13 bases between the two germline ends. CDR3 length equals 13 residues. Germline V gives CDR1 SGHRS, CDR2 YFSETQ. The CDR3 loop is CASQFDIAYEQYF. The CDR3 region has the DNA TGCGCCAGCCAGTTTGACATTGCCTACGAGCAGTACTTC. Variable domain in full (rest from reference TRBV5-1 and TRBJ2-7): KAGVTQTPRYLIKTRGQQVTLSCSPISGHRSVSWYQQTPGQGLQFLFEYFSETQRNKGNFPGRFSGRQFSNSRSEMNVSTLELGDSALYLCASQFDIAYEQYFGPGTRLTVT.

The chain joins TRBV2 to TRBJ2-7; TRBD1 is a possible D gene (5 bases). Trimming took off 4 bases at V and 3 bases at J, with 10 bases between the two ends. There are 13 residues in the CDR3. The germline CDR1 and CDR2 sequences are SNHLY and FYNNEI. The CDR3 here is CASSAARVYEQYV. The CDR3 DNA follows: TGTGCCAGCAGTGCTGCCAGGGTCTACGAGCAGTACGTC.

This clone was observed a handful of times. V gene TRBV4-2 combines with J gene TRBJ2-2; no reliable D call. The ends were cut back, 2 bases at V and 5 bases at J, with 9 bases in the middle. The CDR3 is made up of 14 amino acids. Per the germline V gene, CDR1 is LGHNA and CDR2 is YNFKEQ. The CDR3 bases are TGTGCCAGCAGCCAAATACGTGCGACCGGGGAGCTGTTTTTT. Translation gives CASSQIRATGELFF.

The chain has TRBV5-1 and TRBJ2-7; weak D call: TRBD1 (5 bases). Between the trimmed V and J ends, which lost 3 bases and 2 bases, there was a span of 12 bases. From germline, CDR1 is SGHRS and CDR2 YFSETQ. The length of the CDR3 is 14 residues. The CDR3 here is CASSSQGTPYEQYF. In DNA form, the CDR3 reads TGCGCCAGCAGCTCCCAGGGAACCCCCTACGAGCAGTACTTC.

The gene calls are TRBV10-3 and TRBJ2-3; tentatively, D is TRBD1 (5 bases). This CDR3 has 14 residues. CDR1 is ENHRY and CDR2 is SYGVKD in the germline V gene. V lost 3 bases and J lost 3, with 10 bases in between. CDR3 sequence reads: CAISEGVGTDTQYF. CDR3 nucleotide sequence: TGTGCCATCAGTGAAGGGGTAGGAACAGATACGCAGTATTTT.

The V and J genes are TRBV2 and TRBJ2-7, with unresolved D. The V end lost 7 bases, the J end lost 3 bases, and 13 bases lay between the germline ends. The V gene's germline CDR1 is SNHLY and CDR2 FYNNEI. CDR3 length: 13 residues. CDR3 coding DNA: TGTGCCAGCATACTCACCCGTGACTACGAGCAGTACTTC. Amino acid sequence: CASILTRDYEQYF.

The V gene is TRBV6-5, the J gene TRBJ1-5; weak D call: TRBD1 (6 bases). V lost 10 bases and J lost 5, with 21 bases in between. The CDR3 loop spans 15 amino acids. In germline, CDR1 is MNHEY, CDR2 SVGAGI. The CDR3 is CATSRGGDGHQPQHF. The CDR3 DNA follows: TGTGCCACTTCCAGAGGGGGGGACGGCCATCAGCCCCAGCATTTT.

The chain couples TRBV18 to TRBJ2-3, with TRBD1 matching over 8 bases. V lost 3 bases, J lost 1 base, and 12 bases stayed unmatched. The CDR3 has 18 amino acids. Germline V gives CDR1 KGHSH, CDR2 LQKENI. The CDR3: CASSPLTPRGLGTDTQYF. The CDR3 DNA follows: TGTGCCAGCTCACCCTTGACGCCCAGGGGGCTGGGCACAGATACGCAGTATTTT.

The chain joins TRBV25-1 to TRBJ2-2; no clear D. The germline CDR1 and CDR2 sequences are MGHDK and SYGVNS. This CDR3 region has 14 residues. V was pared by 1 base and J by 1 base, with 4 bases between. The CDR3 sequence: CASSEWRNTGELFF. CDR3 coding DNA: TGTGCCAGCAGTGAATGGAGGAACACCGGGGAGCTGTTTTTT.

In DNA, the CDR3 is TGCAGTGCTAGTATCGGGGGGGTTGGAAACATTCAGTACTTC. It yields the protein CSASIGGVGNIQYF. The chain is built from TRBV20-1 and TRBJ2-4, with 8 positions matching TRBD2. Trimming removed 3 bases from V and 6 bases from J; junction bases left unmatched: 7. This CDR3 comprises 14 residues. Germline V lookup: CDR1 DFQATT, CDR2 SNEGSKA (reference sequence).